This T cell receptor (beta chain) appears in the sequencing data of a study of T cell changes during pregnancy in multiple sclerosis. The J segment lost 6 bases and the V segment lost 4 bases, leaving 11 bases of the junction unmatched. Germline lookup yields CDR1 MNHEY and CDR2 SMNVEV (reference sequence). The CDR3 runs to 17 residues. The method was immunoSEQ multiplex PCR; TCRdb's version includes in-frame clones alone and lacks a portion of them. Here the sample spans approximately 40,000 clones, approximately 92% being singletons. This material consisted of CD8+ T cells from peripheral blood mononuclear cells, taken after pregnancy. The V gene is TRBV27, the J gene TRBJ2-1; 11 nucleotides line up with TRBD1. This receptor was taken from a female donor with multiple sclerosis, enrolled in a pregnancy study. The CDR3 loop is CASSSPGQGVKGNEQFF. In nucleotides, the CDR3 is TGTGCCAGCAGTTCCCCGGGACAGGGGGTAAAAGGCAATGAGCAGTTCTTC.